A selection of T cell receptor beta chains follows, all from one sample in a study of blood T cell repertoires in COVID-19. Profiling relied on immunoSEQ multiplex PCR, and the TCRdb table lists in-frame clones only, not all of them. The sample carries roughly 68,000 clones, roughly 84% recorded once. What was sequenced was peripheral blood. All receptors derive from a woman aged 50 to 65 with acute or convalescent COVID-19. Each CDR3 is given with its conserved first and last residue. The size field is filled for only some rows; it gives once, few, many or a size class.

NA,TRBV27,TRBJ1-6,CASSFGTRNSPLHF
NA,TRBV4-3,TRBJ2-7,CASSQSLTTGVEQYF
NA,TRBV7-3,TRBJ1-2,CASSPTGGPYGYTF
once,TRBV18,TRBJ2-1,CASSPEWERANEQFF
NA,TRBV18,TRBJ2-6,CASSPYRGSGANVLTF
NA,TRBV7-2,TRBJ2-3,CASSGMDGRTDTQYF
NA,TRBV9,TRBJ2-3,CASSGLQGGSDTQYF
NA,TRBV5-1,TRBJ2-2,CASSLIGARGTGELFF
NA,TRBV29-1,TRBJ1-1,CSVFSTDSATEAFF
once,TRBV4-1,TRBJ2-1,CASSLRGGSGGDSYNEQFF
NA,TRBV30,TRBJ2-1,CAWRRGLINEQFF
once,TRBV14,TRBJ2-3,CASSQAGGRTDTQYF
NA,TRBV6-5,TRBJ2-7,CASSNKYEQYF
NA,TRBV4-1,TRBJ1-5,CASSQGQGLAGAQHF
NA,TRBV14,TRBJ1-1,CASSQGTAEAFF
NA,TRBV7-2,TRBJ2-1,CASSLTSGGAGEQFF
NA,TRBV30,TRBJ2-2,CAWRAGTANTGELFF
NA,TRBV9,TRBJ2-4,CASSDNRGTNIQYF
NA,TRBV20-1,TRBJ2-7,CSASGGAGVSYEQYF
NA,TRBV14,TRBJ2-3,CASSQRRSTSTDTQYF
NA,TRBV5-4,TRBJ1-1,CASSWDRNTEAFF
NA,TRBV28,TRBJ1-4,CASVRTGDEKLFF
NA,TRBV7-2,TRBJ1-2,CASSLVTRSYGYTF
once,TRBV5-6,TRBJ2-2,CASSTSLPGELFF
few,TRBV5-1,TRBJ2-1,CASSLALHNEQFF
NA,TRBV4-1,TRBJ2-1,CASSQDETSGAYNEQFF
NA,TRBV6-4,TRBJ2-1,CASSDSPSGMGEQFF
NA,TRBV30,TRBJ1-4,CAWSPIQGRNEKLFF
NA,TRBV30,TRBJ1-6,CAWRDRLNSPLHF
NA,TRBV9,TRBJ2-2,CASSPDSQGAAGELFF
NA,TRBV6-5,TRBJ2-3,CASSRTGRTDTQYF
NA,TRBV7-6,TRBJ2-5,CASSRGQQETQYF
NA,TRBV2,TRBJ1-4,CASSQQGRWWVF
NA,TRBV7-9,TRBJ2-1,CASSPPSGKSGEQFF
NA,TRBV2,TRBJ2-7,CASRPRTSGYEQYF
few,TRBV7-8,TRBJ2-1,CASSPTPRSDEQFF
NA,TRBV27,TRBJ1-4,CASSPDRGGEKLFF
NA,TRBV10-3,TRBJ2-3,CAISDGQGTQYF
NA,TRBV2,TRBJ1-2,CASFGAGGRSGYTF
few,TRBV25-1,TRBJ1-1,CASSDPTGGGTEAFF
NA,TRBV6-4,TRBJ1-1,CASSERSDTEAFF
NA,TRBV6-1,TRBJ1-1,CASSEQKNTEAFF
NA,TRBV24-1,TRBJ1-1,CATSDQRTGGTEAFF
NA,TRBV4-2,TRBJ2-3,CASSQDGTSGSDTQYF
few,TRBV11-2,TRBJ2-3,CASRRTGETDTQYF
NA,TRBV27,TRBJ2-2,CASSLHRASGELFF
NA,TRBV2,TRBJ2-7,CASSEQGMGYEQYF
NA,TRBV5-1,TRBJ1-4,CASSLLQDEKLFF
few,TRBV5-1,TRBJ1-2,CASSPGQGNYGYTF
few,TRBV7-9,TRBJ2-2,CASSLGPERGRGTGELFF